These T cell receptor beta chains were read from a single sample in a study of T cell repertoires in cytomegalovirus infection. No cognate antigen is known for these TCRs. TCRdb processed the reads anew with MiXCR; each CDR3 protein has one entry. The table lists fewer than 1,000,000 distinct CDR3 sequences, roughly 30% of them singletons. The source material was cultured CD8+ T cells from PBMCs, sampled from culture after CMV antigen stimulation. These receptor sequences come from a human donor in good health (CMV status not recorded). Some clones in this sample may be carry-over from other donors' samples. The CDR3 runs from the conserved cysteine through the conserved F or W. Fields, in order: J gene, V gene, clone size, CDR3 length, CDR3 protein. A row's size may be missing; if present it is once, few, many or a size class.

J gene: TRBJ2-5; V gene: TRBV6-5; clone size: few; CDR3 length: 15; CDR3 protein: CASSPLGTKKETQYF
J gene: TRBJ2-5; V gene: TRBV14; clone size: -; CDR3 length: 14; CDR3 protein: CASSQDWRGETQYF
J gene: TRBJ1-1; V gene: TRBV4-1; clone size: -; CDR3 length: 12; CDR3 protein: CASSQDATEAFF
J gene: TRBJ1-1; V gene: TRBV11-1; clone size: -; CDR3 length: 14; CDR3 protein: CASSLPRWGTEALF
J gene: TRBJ1-1; V gene: TRBV20-1; clone size: few; CDR3 length: 18; CDR3 protein: CSARVLGGEEGMNTEAFF
J gene: TRBJ2-5; V gene: TRBV11-2; clone size: -; CDR3 length: 15; CDR3 protein: CASNLQRNVQESQYF
J gene: TRBJ2-3; V gene: TRBV4-1; clone size: -; CDR3 length: 13; CDR3 protein: CAVGRAGTDTQYF
J gene: TRBJ2-7; V gene: TRBV29-1; clone size: -; CDR3 length: 12; CDR3 protein: CSVVDGTYEQYF
J gene: TRBJ2-3; V gene: TRBV19; clone size: -; CDR3 length: 17; CDR3 protein: CASKISSGGTSTDTQYF
J gene: TRBJ2-7; V gene: TRBV20-1; clone size: -; CDR3 length: 15; CDR3 protein: CSARPLAGSLGEQYF
J gene: TRBJ2-1; V gene: TRBV28; clone size: -; CDR3 length: 14; CDR3 protein: CASSSGIFRGEQFF
J gene: TRBJ2-3; V gene: TRBV2; clone size: few; CDR3 length: 13; CDR3 protein: CASSVVDADTQYF
J gene: TRBJ2-5; V gene: TRBV19; clone size: few; CDR3 length: 14; CDR3 protein: CASSINNLIETQYF
J gene: TRBJ2-5; V gene: TRBV6-6; clone size: few; CDR3 length: 16; CDR3 protein: CASSYSRTGVTETQYF
J gene: TRBJ1-1; V gene: TRBV6-1; clone size: -; CDR3 length: 10; CDR3 protein: CASTGGEAFF